This T cell receptor beta chain came from a study of prognosis after radiotherapy for stage I lung cancer. Across the whole study: Radiotherapy used SBRT, divided into 3 to 5 fractions and reaching a biologically effective dose of at least 100 Gy.

The germline V and J ends were trimmed by 7 bases and 4 bases, with 14 bases remaining between them. This CDR3 region has 14 residues. The germline gives CDR1 WSHSY, CDR2 SAAADI. This clonotype has a count of ten or more. The antigen is not known. A draw of roughly 6 milliliters of peripheral blood took place at each of two time points. Study results and limitations: Patients who went on to get distant metastases had lower Shannon entropy after stereotactic body radiation therapy.

Two-round multiplex PCR on genomic DNA was the method by which TCR beta CDR3 was amplified. Primers specific to each TRBV and TRBJ gene were used in first-round PCR. MiXCR, run by TCRdb on the multiplex PCR reads, gives a single entry per CDR3 protein. This table has roughly 11,000 distinct CDR3 sequences, around a third appearing once. The sequences come from PBMCs, collected before or after stereotactic body radiation therapy (not recorded which). This clonotype originated in a donor at least 50 years old with non-small cell lung cancer. The V and J genes are TRBV10-2 and TRBJ1-5; unclear D gene. CDR3 bases: TGCGCCAGCAAGCCTGGGTACGGGAATCAGCCCCAGCATTTT. It is translated as CASKPGYGNQPQHF.